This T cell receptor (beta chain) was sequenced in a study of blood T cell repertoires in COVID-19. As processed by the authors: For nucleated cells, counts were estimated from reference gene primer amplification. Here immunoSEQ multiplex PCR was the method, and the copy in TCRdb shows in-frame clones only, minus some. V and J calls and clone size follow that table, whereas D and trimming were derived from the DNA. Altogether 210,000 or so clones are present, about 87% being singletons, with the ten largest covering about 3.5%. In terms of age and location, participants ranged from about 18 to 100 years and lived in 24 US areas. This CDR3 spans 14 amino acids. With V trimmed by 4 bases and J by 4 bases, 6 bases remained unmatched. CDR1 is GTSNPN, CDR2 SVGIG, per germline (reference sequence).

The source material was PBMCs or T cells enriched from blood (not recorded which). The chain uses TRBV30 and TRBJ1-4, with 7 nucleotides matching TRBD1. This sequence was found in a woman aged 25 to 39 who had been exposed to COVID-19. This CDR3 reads CAWNRDSGNEKLFF. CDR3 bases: TGTGCCTGGAATCGGGACAGCGGTAATGAAAAACTGTTTTTT.